A single sample is the source of the 26 T cell receptor beta chains below, sequenced in a study of cytotoxic CD8 clonotypes in ibrutinib-treated CLL. Data came from immunoSEQ multiplex PCR; TCRdb stores just in-frame clones and leaves some out. Of 140,000 to 150,000 clones listed, about 75% are singletons. Specimen: PBMCs, collected after 24 months of ibrutinib treatment. These receptors came from a human donor with chronic lymphocytic leukemia.

V is TRBV5-1 and J is TRBJ1-1; TRBD1 aligns across 7 bases. Germline trimming cut 4 bases from V and 1 base from J; bases unmatched to any gene: 7. The germline V gene encodes CDR1 SGHRS and CDR2 YFSETQ. This CDR3 is 15 amino acids long. CDR3 nucleotides: TGCGCCAGCAGCCGCGGACAGGTCGGGAACACTGAAGCTTTCTTT. Protein product: CASSRGQVGNTEAFF. Complete variable domain (other parts from reference TRBV5-1 and TRBJ1-1): KAGVTQTPRYLIKTRGQQVTLSCSPISGHRSVSWYQQTPGQGLQFLFEYFSETQRNKGNFPGRFSGRQFSNSRSEMNVSTLELGDSALYLCASSRGQVGNTEAFFGQGTRLTVV.

The chain joins TRBV7-3 to TRBJ1-1; tentative D call: TRBD1 (6 bases). CDR1 is SGHTA, CDR2 FQGTGA, per germline. V was shortened by 3 bases and J by 1 base, with 9 bases between the two germline ends. The CDR3 contains 14 residues. As DNA, the CDR3 is TGTGCCAGCAGCTTGGGGGCTGGGAACACTGAAGCTTTCTTT. Protein: CASSLGAGNTEAFF.

The chain couples TRBV4-2 to TRBJ1-2; D is possibly TRBD1 (5 bases). Trimming took 1 base from V and 8 from J, leaving 20 bases between them. The germline V gene encodes CDR1 LGHNA and CDR2 YNFKEQ. The CDR3 consists of 16 residues. In DNA form, the CDR3 reads TGTGCCAGCAGCCAAGGGGGCCGGGGGGAAAACGAGGGCTACACCTTC. It specifies CASSQGGRGENEGYTF.

V usage is TRBV5-6 and J usage is TRBJ2-7, with 7 nucleotides matching TRBD1. Germline CDR1 SGHDT, CDR2 YYEEEE. The trim removed 4 bases at V and 2 bases at J, leaving 12 bases unmatched. CDR3 length equals 16 residues. CDR3 in amino acids: CASSARQGGLPYEQYF. The DNA of the CDR3 is TGTGCCAGCAGCGCCAGACAGGGCGGCCTTCCCTACGAGCAGTACTTC.

This rearrangement joins TRBV10-3 to TRBJ1-1; a possible D gene is TRBD1 (5 bases). This CDR3 spans 13 amino acids. Between the trimmed V and J ends, which lost 6 bases and 4 bases, there was a span of 12 bases. The germline V gene has CDR1 ENHRY and CDR2 SYGVKD. This chain's CDR3 is CAISRAEGTEAFF. Here the CDR3 DNA reads TGTGCCATCAGCAGGGCCGAGGGCACTGAAGCTTTCTTT.

The chain is built from TRBV7-2 and TRBJ2-2, with D uncertain. Trimming removed 5 bases at V and 7 bases at J, with 14 bases between. There are 14 residues in the CDR3. Per the germline V gene, CDR1 is SGHTA and CDR2 is FQGNSA. CDR3 coding DNA: TGTGCCAGCAGCCCCTCCCGGGTGGGCGGGGAGCTGTTTTTT. Amino acid sequence: CASSPSRVGGELFF.

The chain has TRBV5-1 and TRBJ1-4; TRBD1 aligns across 7 bases. The ends lost 0 bases at V and 7 bases at J; junction bases unmatched: 6. There are 15 residues in the CDR3. Germline loops: CDR1 SGHRS, CDR2 YFSETQ. DNA for the CDR3: TGCGCCAGCAGCTTGGATGTAGGGGGCTTTGAAAAACTGTTTTTT. Translated: CASSLDVGGFEKLFF.

The chain couples TRBV7-2 to TRBJ1-4, with TRBD1 matching 7 bases. The germline V gene encodes CDR1 SGHTA and CDR2 FQGNSA. This CDR3 is built from 15 residues. V dropped 5 bases and J dropped 5; count of bases not matched to a gene: 8. CDR3 sequence reads: CASSATGQANEKLFF. Here the CDR3 DNA reads TGTGCCAGCAGCGCAACCGGACAGGCCAATGAAAAACTGTTTTTT. The whole variable domain, remainder taken from reference TRBV7-2 and TRBJ1-4, is GAGVSQSPSNKVTEKGKDVELRCDPISGHTALYWYRQSLGQGLEFLIYFQGNSAPDKSGLPSDRFSAERTGGSVSTLTIQRTQQEDSAVYLCASSATGQANEKLFFGSGTQLSVL.

This chain links TRBV9 with TRBJ2-2; D ambiguous. The germline V gene encodes CDR1 SGDLS and CDR2 YYNGEE. Trimming took 4 bases from V and 1 from J, leaving 11 bases between them. CDR3 length: 15 amino acids. Written as DNA, the CDR3 is TGTGCCAGCAGCCCCCGTAGCCTGAACACCGGGGAGCTGTTTTTT. Encoded protein: CASSPRSLNTGELFF.

The CDR3, as DNA: TGTGCCAGCTCACCACCGGGGGCTGGGAGGGGGGACACTGAAGCTTTCTTT. Translated: CASSPPGAGRGDTEAFF. The gene calls are TRBV18 and TRBJ1-1; perhaps TRBD1 as D (6 bases). V gave up 0 bases and J gave up 3 bases, with 17 bases separating them. The germline CDR1 and CDR2 sequences are KGHSH and LQKENI. This CDR3 comprises 17 residues.

The J gene is TRBJ1-1, the V gene TRBV4-1; tentatively, D is TRBD1 (6 bases). The CDR3 contains 14 residues. Trimming took 0 bases from V and 7 from J, leaving 12 bases between them. Germline V gene lookup returns CDR1 MGHRA and CDR2 YSYEKL. CDR3 coding DNA: TGCGCCAGCAGCCAAGATCTCCGCAGGGGTGAAGCTTTCTTT. Translated, it gives CASSQDLRRGEAFF.

The genes are TRBV7-2 and TRBJ2-5; 11 bases map to TRBD2. With 5 bases clipped from V and 7 bases from J, the junction kept 3 bases outside the gene matches. Looked up from germline, CDR1 is SGHTA and CDR2 is FQGNSA. The CDR3 contains 13 residues. In DNA form, the CDR3 reads TGTGCCAGCAGCCCCGGGACTAGCGGGACCCAGTACTTC. This codes for CASSPGTSGTQYF.

The rearrangement links TRBV7-2 to TRBJ2-1; TRBD2 is a possible D gene (6 bases). Trimming stripped 4 bases from V and 10 bases from J, with 14 bases between. The CDR3 is 13 residues long. Germline V gives CDR1 SGHTA, CDR2 FQGNSA. CDR3 sequence reads: CASSSRAGREQFF. The CDR3 DNA follows: TGTGCCAGCAGCTCAAGGGCGGGGCGGGAGCAGTTCTTC.

Worth noting for this clone: The junction shows a germline mismatch at one end, possibly a read error. J is TRBJ2-1 and V is TRBV20-1; the D call may be TRBD1 or TRBD2 (5 bases each). The CDR3 is 11 amino acids. Per germline, CDR1 DFQATT and CDR2 SNEGSKA (reference sequence). The chain's CDR3 is CSARAGGEQFF. The CDR3 nucleotides are TGCAGTGCAAGAGCTGGGGGTGAGCAGTTCTTC.

This CDR3 is CASSQTGEETQYF. CDR3 bases: TGCGCCAGCAGCCAAACAGGGGAAGAGACCCAGTACTTC. This sequence joins TRBV5-1 and TRBJ2-5; 7 nucleotides line up with TRBD1. The CDR3 is 13 residues long. V gave up 4 bases and J gave up 3 bases; unmatched junction bases: 3. Germline CDR1 is SGHRS and CDR2 is YFSETQ.

This chain links TRBV18 with TRBJ1-2; D is ambiguous. Between the trimmed V and J ends, which lost 2 bases and 7 bases, there was a span of 5 bases. The CDR3 contains 11 residues. Per germline, CDR1 KGHSH and CDR2 LQKENI. The CDR3 nucleotides are TGTGCCAGCTCACCAGACCCTGGCTACACCTTC. It translates to CASSPDPGYTF. The full variable domain, in which reference TRBV18 and TRBJ1-2 provide the parts outside the CDR3, is NAGVMQNPRHLVRRRGQEARLRCSPMKGHSHVYWYRQLPEEGLKFMVYLQKENIIDESGMPKERFSAEFPKEGPSILRIQQVVRGDSAAYFCASSPDPGYTFGSGTRLTVV.

In its sample, this clone was seen once. The chain carries TRBV5-1 and TRBJ1-1; no definite D call. Germline V gives CDR1 SGHRS, CDR2 YFSETQ. V lost 0 bases and J 0 bases, leaving 9 bases between the germline ends. The CDR3 has 15 amino acids. Here the CDR3 reads CASSLGAGMNTEAFF. Written as DNA, the CDR3 is TGCGCCAGCAGCTTGGGGGCGGGCATGAACACTGAAGCTTTCTTT.

The V call is TRBV19, the J call TRBJ1-2, with D perhaps matching TRBD1 (6 bases). Germline-derived CDR1 and CDR2 are LNHDA and SQIVND (reference sequence). The CDR3 totals 14 residues. V shed 6 bases and J shed 2 bases, with 13 bases lying between them. The CDR3 loop reads CASRPGATNYGYTF. CDR3 bases: TGTGCCAGTAGGCCGGGGGCCACGAACTATGGCTACACCTTC. Drawing the rest from reference TRBV19 and TRBJ1-2, the complete variable domain is DGGITQSPKYLFRKEGQNVTLSCEQNLNHDAMYWYRQDPGQGLRLIYYSQIVNDFQKGDIAEGYSVSREKKESFPLTVTSAQKNPTAFYLCASRPGATNYGYTFGSGTRLTVV.

V usage is TRBV6-5 and J usage is TRBJ1-1; TRBD1 aligns across 9 bases. CDR1 and CDR2 (germline): MNHEY, SVGAGI. The CDR3 has 13 residues. With 4 bases clipped from V and 10 bases from J, the junction kept 7 bases outside the gene matches. The CDR3 DNA follows: TGTGCCAGCAGTTCCACAGGGGGCTGGGGAGCTTTCTTT. Its translation: CASSSTGGWGAFF.

This sequence joins TRBV18 and TRBJ1-2; D possibly corresponds to TRBD1 (5 bases). CDR1 and CDR2 from the germline V gene are KGHSH and LQKENI. This CDR3 has 14 residues. The germline V and J ends were trimmed by 6 bases and 4 bases, with 15 bases remaining between them. CDR3 amino acids: CASSPSGEGYGYTF. DNA of the CDR3: TGTGCCAGCTCCCCGTCGGGGGAAGGCTATGGCTACACCTTC.

This clone has just one count. The chain is built from TRBV2 and TRBJ2-6; the D is unclear. The CDR3 length is 21 residues. V gave up 7 bases and J gave up 0 bases, with 28 bases separating them. Per germline, CDR1 SNHLY and CDR2 FYNNEI. The CDR3 reads CASKLFRVPDLPSSGANVLTF. For the CDR3, the DNA is TGTGCCAGCAAATTATTTCGGGTCCCGGACCTCCCTAGCTCTGGGGCCAACGTCCTGACTTTC.

The V call is TRBV6-1, the J call TRBJ1-3; 9 nucleotides line up with TRBD1. Per germline, CDR1 MNHNS and CDR2 SASEGT. This CDR3 has 17 residues. V shed 3 bases and J 0 bases; nucleotides not matched to a gene: 6. The CDR3 region has the DNA TGTGCCAGCAGTGACCCTGGGACAGGGAACTCTGGAAACACCATATATTTT. Encoded protein: CASSDPGTGNSGNTIYF.

At least ten counts were recorded for this clone. The rearrangement joins TRBV28 to TRBJ1-2; weak D call: TRBD1 (6 bases). Germline V gene data show CDR1 as MDHEN and CDR2 as SYDVKM. Trimming removed 7 bases from V and 4 bases from J, with 10 bases in between. This CDR3 has 12 amino acids. The CDR3 nucleotides are TGTGCCAGCACCCAGGACAGCTATGGCTACACCTTC. Amino acids: CASTQDSYGYTF.

The V gene is TRBV7-8, the J gene TRBJ2-5, with TRBD1 as a possible D gene (6 bases). V was cut by 4 bases and J by 5 bases, with 17 bases left in between. The germline CDR1 and CDR2 sequences are SGHVS and FQNEAQ. The CDR3 consists of 15 residues. The CDR3 DNA reads as TGTGCCAGCAGCTCCCCTGTGGGGGCCGGGGAGACCCAGTACTTC. Protein sequence: CASSSPVGAGETQYF.

The chain joins TRBV2 to TRBJ1-2; perhaps TRBD1 as D (5 bases). This CDR3 comprises 14 residues. The V end lost 3 bases, the J end lost 0 bases, and 8 bases lay between the germline ends. The V gene's germline CDR1 is SNHLY and CDR2 FYNNEI. The CDR3 nucleotides read TGTGCCAGCAGTGACAAGGGGACTAACTATGGCTACACCTTC. This gives the protein CASSDKGTNYGYTF. The full variable domain, in which reference TRBV2 and TRBJ1-2 provide the parts outside the CDR3, is EPEVTQTPSHQVTQMGQEVILRCVPISNHLYFYWYRQILGQKVEFLVSFYNNEISEKSEIFDDQFSVERPDGSNFTLKIRSTKLEDSAMYFCASSDKGTNYGYTFGSGTRLTVV.

The chain carries TRBV18 and TRBJ1-2; weak D call: TRBD1 (5 bases). CDR1 is KGHSH, CDR2 LQKENI, per germline. V lost 3 bases to trimming and J lost 1 base, with 9 bases between them. The CDR3 contains 14 residues. The CDR3 protein is CASSPTGDNYGYTF. In nucleotides, the CDR3 is TGTGCCAGCTCACCCACGGGGGATAACTATGGCTACACCTTC. The full variable domain, with the rest looked up from reference TRBV18 and TRBJ1-2, is NAGVMQNPRHLVRRRGQEARLRCSPMKGHSHVYWYRQLPEEGLKFMVYLQKENIIDESGMPKERFSAEFPKEGPSILRIQQVVRGDSAAYFCASSPTGDNYGYTFGSGTRLTVV.